This record covers a single TCR beta chain. The sample belongs to a study of cytomegalovirus exposure and HLA in healthy donors. PCR was performed using 60 Vbeta and 13 Jbeta primers. TCRdb's copy holds only in-frame clones and misses some; the assay was immunoSEQ multiplex PCR. This sample carries under 200,000 clones, under 80% of them seen once, and the ten largest clones take 4.3%. V shed 5 bases, J shed 3 bases, and the junction held 10 bases outside the gene matches. Germline loops: CDR1 SGHTA, CDR2 FQGTGA. The CDR3 is 15 residues long. This receptor was identified in a man in his forties in good health and CMV-seronegative. The specimen was PBMCs. The chain is built from TRBV7-3 and TRBJ2-7; 7 bases agree with TRBD2. As DNA, the CDR3 is TGTGCCAGCAGCATACAAGCGGGGCCCAACTACGAGCAGTACTTC. The encoded protein is CASSIQAGPNYEQYF.